A selection of T cell receptor beta chains follows, all from one sample in a study of low-dose radiotherapy and immunotherapy resistance in tumors. TCRdb re-called the reads with MiXCR, one entry per CDR3 protein. The table shows some 82,000 distinct CDR3 sequences, with 15% to 20% occurring only once. Source: PBMCs, taken before treatment. These receptor sequences come from a male donor with prostate cancer. The CDR3 runs from the conserved cysteine through the conserved F or W. The D gene is left open where the match is weak. Sizes are listed as once, few or many counts, or a class when the clone is expanded.

j_call v_call clone_size d_call cdr3_aa cdr3_nt
TRBJ2-4 TRBV20-1 many TRBD1 CSARGGQGLTNIQYF TGCAGTGCTAGAGGGGGACAGGGGCTTACGAACATTCAGTACTTC
TRBJ2-6 TRBV5-1 few NA CASSLEAPGANVLTF TGCGCCAGCAGCTTGGAAGCCCCTGGGGCCAACGTCCTGACTTTC
TRBJ2-3 TRBV5-1 many NA CASSGGSTDTQYF TGCGCCAGCAGTGGGGGGAGCACAGATACGCAGTATTTT
TRBJ2-2 TRBV4-3 many NA CASSPRDTGFTGELFF TGCGCCAGCAGCCCGAGGGACACAGGGTTCACCGGGGAGCTGTTTTTT
TRBJ2-7 TRBV4-2 few NA CASSQESGVFSYEQYF TGTGCCAGCAGCCAAGAATCCGGGGTATTTTCCTACGAGCAGTACTTC
TRBJ2-2 TRBV5-1 many NA CASTRGSANTGELFF TGCGCCAGCACCCGGGGCTCCGCGAACACCGGGGAGCTGTTTTTT
TRBJ2-1 TRBV5-1 many NA CASSVRQATYNEQFF TGCGCCAGCAGCGTCCGACAGGCTACCTACAATGAGCAGTTCTTC
TRBJ1-2 TRBV24-1 many NA CATSAPGGQFYGYTF TGTGCCACCAGTGCCCCGGGGGGGCAGTTCTATGGCTACACCTTC
TRBJ2-7 TRBV4-1 many NA CASSQAPTGGPTYEQYF TGCGCCAGCAGCCAAGCCCCTACCGGGGGGCCAACCTACGAGCAGTACTTC
TRBJ2-5 TRBV11-2 many NA CASCKGAQETQYF TGTGCCAGCTGTAAAGGGGCCCAAGAGACCCAGTACTTC
TRBJ1-2 TRBV20-1 many NA CSARDLGIYGYTF TGCAGTGCTAGAGATCTGGGAATCTATGGCTACACCTTC
TRBJ2-7 TRBV2 many NA CASSSQGFGEQYF TGTGCCAGCAGTTCACAGGGATTTGGCGAGCAGTACTTC
TRBJ1-2 TRBV20-1 many TRBD1 CSAHTGTGVGYTF TGCAGTGCTCACACCGGGACAGGGGTTGGCTACACCTTC
TRBJ2-1 TRBV20-1 many NA CSAQSLGRLDEQFF TGCAGTGCTCAGAGCCTGGGGCGGCTTGATGAGCAGTTCTTC
TRBJ2-1 TRBV20-1 many TRBD2 CSAGGGTYNEQFF TGCAGTGCTGGGGGGGGGACCTACAATGAGCAGTTCTTC
TRBJ1-2 TRBV14 many NA CASSQVTGGYTF TGTGCCAGCAGCCAAGTAACGGGTGGCTACACCTTC